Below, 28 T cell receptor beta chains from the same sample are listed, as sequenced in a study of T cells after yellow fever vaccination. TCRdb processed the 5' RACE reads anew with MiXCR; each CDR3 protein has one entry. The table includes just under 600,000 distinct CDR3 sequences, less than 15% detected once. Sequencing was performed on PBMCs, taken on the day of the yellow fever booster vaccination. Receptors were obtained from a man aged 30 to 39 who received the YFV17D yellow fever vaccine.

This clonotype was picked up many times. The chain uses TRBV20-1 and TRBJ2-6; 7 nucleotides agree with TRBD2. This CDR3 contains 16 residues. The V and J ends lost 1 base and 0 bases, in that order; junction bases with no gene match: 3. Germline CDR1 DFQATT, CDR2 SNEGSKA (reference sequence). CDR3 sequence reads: CSARGGGSSGANVLTF. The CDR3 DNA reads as TGCAGTGCTAGAGGGGGGGGGAGCTCTGGGGCCAACGTCCTGACTTTC.

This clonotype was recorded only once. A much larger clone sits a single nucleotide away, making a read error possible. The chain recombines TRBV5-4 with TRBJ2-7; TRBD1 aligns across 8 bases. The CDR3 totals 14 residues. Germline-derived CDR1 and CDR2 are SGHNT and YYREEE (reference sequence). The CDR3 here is CASILKQGAYEQYF. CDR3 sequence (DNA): TGTGCCAGCATCTTGAAACAGGGGGCCTACGAGCAGTACTTC.

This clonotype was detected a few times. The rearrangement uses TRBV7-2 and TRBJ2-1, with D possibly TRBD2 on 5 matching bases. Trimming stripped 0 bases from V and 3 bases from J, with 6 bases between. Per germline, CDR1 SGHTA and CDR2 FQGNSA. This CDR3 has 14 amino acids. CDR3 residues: CASSLAAVYNEQFF. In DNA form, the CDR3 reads TGTGCCAGCAGCTTAGCAGCGGTCTACAATGAGCAGTTCTTC.

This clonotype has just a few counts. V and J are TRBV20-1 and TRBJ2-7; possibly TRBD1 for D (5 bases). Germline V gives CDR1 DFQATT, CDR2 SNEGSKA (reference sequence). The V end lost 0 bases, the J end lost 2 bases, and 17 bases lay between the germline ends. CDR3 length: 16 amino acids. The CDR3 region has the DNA TGCAGTGCTAGAGATCTTTCAAGGGGCGCAACCTACGAGCAGTACTTC. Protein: CSARDLSRGATYEQYF.

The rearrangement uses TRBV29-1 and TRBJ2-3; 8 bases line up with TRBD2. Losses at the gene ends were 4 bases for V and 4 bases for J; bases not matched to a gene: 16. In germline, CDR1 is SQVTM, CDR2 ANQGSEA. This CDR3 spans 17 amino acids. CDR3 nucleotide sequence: TGCAGCGTTGCCTTGTTCGGGGGGGCGCTAAGATCAGATACGCAGTATTTT. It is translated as CSVALFGGALRSDTQYF.

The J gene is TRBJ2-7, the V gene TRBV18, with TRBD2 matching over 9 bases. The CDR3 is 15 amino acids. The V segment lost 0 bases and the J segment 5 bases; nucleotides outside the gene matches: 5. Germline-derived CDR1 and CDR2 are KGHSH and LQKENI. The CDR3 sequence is CASSPPGGRVDEQYF. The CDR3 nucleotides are TGTGCCAGCTCACCACCGGGCGGGAGGGTGGACGAGCAGTACTTC.

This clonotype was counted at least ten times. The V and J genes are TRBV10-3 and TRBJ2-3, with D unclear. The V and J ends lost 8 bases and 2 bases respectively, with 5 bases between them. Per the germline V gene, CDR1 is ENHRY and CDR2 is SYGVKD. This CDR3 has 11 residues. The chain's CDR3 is CAIAATDTQYF. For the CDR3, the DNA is TGTGCCATCGCAGCCACAGATACGCAGTATTTT.

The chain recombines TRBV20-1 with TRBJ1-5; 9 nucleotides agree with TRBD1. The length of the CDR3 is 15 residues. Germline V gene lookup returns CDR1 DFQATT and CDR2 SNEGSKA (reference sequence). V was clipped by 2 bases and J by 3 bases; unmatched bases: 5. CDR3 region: CSARTGTGTNQPQHF. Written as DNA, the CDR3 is TGCAGTGCTAGAACCGGGACAGGGACCAATCAGCCCCAGCATTTT.

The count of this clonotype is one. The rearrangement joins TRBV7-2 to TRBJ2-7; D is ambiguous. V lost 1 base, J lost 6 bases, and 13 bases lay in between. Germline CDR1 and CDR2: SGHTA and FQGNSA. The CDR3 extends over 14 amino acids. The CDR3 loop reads CASSLGNIAGEQYF. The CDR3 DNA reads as TGTGCCAGCAGCTTAGGCAATATCGCCGGCGAGCAGTACTTC.

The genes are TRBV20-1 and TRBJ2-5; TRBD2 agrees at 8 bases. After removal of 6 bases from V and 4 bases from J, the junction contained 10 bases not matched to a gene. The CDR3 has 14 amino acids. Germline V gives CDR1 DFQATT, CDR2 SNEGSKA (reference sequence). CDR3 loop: CSAPAAGGRETQYF. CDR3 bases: TGCAGTGCACCCGCTGCGGGGGGCAGAGAGACCCAGTACTTC.

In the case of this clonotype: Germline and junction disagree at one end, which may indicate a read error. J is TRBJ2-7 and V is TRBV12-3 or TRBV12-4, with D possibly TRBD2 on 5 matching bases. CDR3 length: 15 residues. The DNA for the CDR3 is TGTGCCAGCAGTTTAGGTTTAGGTTCCCTACGAGCGGACCTCTTC. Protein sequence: CASSLGLGSLRADLF.

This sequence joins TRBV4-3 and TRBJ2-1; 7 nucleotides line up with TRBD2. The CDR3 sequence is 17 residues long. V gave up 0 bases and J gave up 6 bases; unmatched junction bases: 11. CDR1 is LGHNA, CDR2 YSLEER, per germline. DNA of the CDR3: TGCGCCAGCAGCCAAGATCGAGATAGCGGGTCCGCCAATGAGCAGTTCTTC. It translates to CASSQDRDSGSANEQFF.

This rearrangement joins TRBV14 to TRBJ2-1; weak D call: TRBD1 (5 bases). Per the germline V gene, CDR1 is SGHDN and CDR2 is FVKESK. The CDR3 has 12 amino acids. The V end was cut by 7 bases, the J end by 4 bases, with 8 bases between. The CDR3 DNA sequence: TGTGCCAGCACCCAGGGTTACAATGAGCAGTTCTTC. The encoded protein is CASTQGYNEQFF.

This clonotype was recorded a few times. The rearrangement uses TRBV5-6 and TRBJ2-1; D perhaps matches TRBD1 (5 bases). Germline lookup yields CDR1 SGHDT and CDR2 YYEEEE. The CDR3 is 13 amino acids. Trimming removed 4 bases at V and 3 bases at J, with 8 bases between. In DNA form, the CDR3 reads TGTGCCAGCAGCCCAGGGTACTACAATGAGCAGTTCTTC. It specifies CASSPGYYNEQFF.

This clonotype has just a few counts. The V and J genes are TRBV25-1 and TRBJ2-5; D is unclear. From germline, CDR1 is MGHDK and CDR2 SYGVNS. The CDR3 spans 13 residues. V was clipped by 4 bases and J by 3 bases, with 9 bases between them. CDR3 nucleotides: TGTGCCAGCAGTGGCAGACCAGAAGAGACCCAGTACTTC. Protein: CASSGRPEETQYF.

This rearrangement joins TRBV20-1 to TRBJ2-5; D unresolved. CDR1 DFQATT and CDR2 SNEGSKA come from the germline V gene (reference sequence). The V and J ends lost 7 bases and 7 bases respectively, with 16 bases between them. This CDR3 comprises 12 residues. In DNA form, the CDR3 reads TGCAGTGGAAGACCTGGGGTCGGGACCCAGTACTTC. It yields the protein CSGRPGVGTQYF.

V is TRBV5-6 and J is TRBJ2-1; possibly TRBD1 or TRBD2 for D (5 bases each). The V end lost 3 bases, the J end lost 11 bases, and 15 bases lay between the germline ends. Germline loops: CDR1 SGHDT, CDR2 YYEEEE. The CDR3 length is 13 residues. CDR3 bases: TGTGCCAGCAGCTCTCCGGGACCACATCAGCAGTTCTTC. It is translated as CASSSPGPHQQFF.

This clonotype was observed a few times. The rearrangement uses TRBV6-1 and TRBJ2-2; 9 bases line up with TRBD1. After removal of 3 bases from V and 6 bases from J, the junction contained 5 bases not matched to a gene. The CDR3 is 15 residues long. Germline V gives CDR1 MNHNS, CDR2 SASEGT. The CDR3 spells CASSEDRGFAGELFF. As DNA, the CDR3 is TGTGCCAGCAGTGAGGACAGGGGTTTTGCCGGGGAGCTGTTTTTT.

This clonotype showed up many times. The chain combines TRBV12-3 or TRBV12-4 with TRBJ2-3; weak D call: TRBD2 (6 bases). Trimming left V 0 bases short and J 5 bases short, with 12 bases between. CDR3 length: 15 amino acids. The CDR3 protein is CASSLAGGPGDTQYF. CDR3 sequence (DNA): TGTGCCAGCAGTTTAGCGGGAGGTCCGGGAGATACGCAGTATTTT.

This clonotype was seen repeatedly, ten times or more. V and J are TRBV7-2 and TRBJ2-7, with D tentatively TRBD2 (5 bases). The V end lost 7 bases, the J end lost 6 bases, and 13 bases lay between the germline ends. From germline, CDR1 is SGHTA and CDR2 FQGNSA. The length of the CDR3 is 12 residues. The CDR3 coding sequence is TGTGCCAGCACCCTCGAGGCGGGCGAGCAGTACTTC. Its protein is CASTLEAGEQYF.

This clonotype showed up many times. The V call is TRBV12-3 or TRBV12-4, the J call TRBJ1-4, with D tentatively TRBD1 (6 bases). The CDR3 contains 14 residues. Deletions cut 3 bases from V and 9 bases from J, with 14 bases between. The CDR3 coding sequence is TGTGCCAGCAGTTTCGGGGAAGGGGGACAAAAACTGTTTTTT. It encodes CASSFGEGGQKLFF.

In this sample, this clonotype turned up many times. CDR3: CASSFGAGAEQYF. Written as DNA, the CDR3 is TGTGCCAGCAGCTTTGGGGCGGGGGCCGAGCAGTACTTC. The genes are TRBV7-9 and TRBJ2-7, with D possibly being TRBD2 (7 bases). The ends were cut back, 3 bases at V and 6 bases at J, with 12 bases in the middle. Germline loops: CDR1 SEHNR, CDR2 FQNEAQ (reference sequence). The length of the CDR3 is 13 residues. Combining the CDR3 with reference TRBV7-9 and TRBJ2-7 gives the whole variable domain DTGVSQNPRHKITKRGQNVTFRCDPISEHNRLYWYRQTLGQGPEFLTYFQNEAQLEKSRLLSDRFSAERPKGSFSTLEIQRTEQGDSAMYLCASSFGAGAEQYFGPGTRLTVT.

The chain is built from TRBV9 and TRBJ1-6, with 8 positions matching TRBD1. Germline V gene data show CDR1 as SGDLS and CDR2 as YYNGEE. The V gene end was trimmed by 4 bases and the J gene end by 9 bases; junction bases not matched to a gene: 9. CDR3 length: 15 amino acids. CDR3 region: CASSQIGTGGSPLHF. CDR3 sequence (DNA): TGTGCCAGCAGCCAGATCGGGACAGGCGGTTCACCCCTCCACTTT.

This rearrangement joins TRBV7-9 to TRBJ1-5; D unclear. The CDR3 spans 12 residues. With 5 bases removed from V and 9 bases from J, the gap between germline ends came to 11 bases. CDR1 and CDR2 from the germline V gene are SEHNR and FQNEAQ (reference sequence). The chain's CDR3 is CASSPHSGPQHF. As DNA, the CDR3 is TGTGCCAGCAGCCCCCACTCAGGGCCCCAGCATTTT.

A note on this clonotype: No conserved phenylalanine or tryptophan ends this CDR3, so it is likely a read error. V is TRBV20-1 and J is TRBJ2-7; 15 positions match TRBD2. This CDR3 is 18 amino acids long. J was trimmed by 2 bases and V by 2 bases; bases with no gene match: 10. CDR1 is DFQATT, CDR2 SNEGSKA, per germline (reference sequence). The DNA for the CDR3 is TGCAGTGCTAGACCTACCGGGACTAGCGGGAGGCCCCCCTACGAGCAGTACATC. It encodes CSARPTGTSGRPPYEQYI.

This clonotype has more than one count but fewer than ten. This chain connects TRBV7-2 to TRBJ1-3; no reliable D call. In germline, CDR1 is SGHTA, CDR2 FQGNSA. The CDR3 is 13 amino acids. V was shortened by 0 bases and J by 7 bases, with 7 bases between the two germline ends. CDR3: CASSLAGLNTIYF. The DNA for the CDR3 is TGTGCCAGCAGCTTAGCAGGGTTGAACACCATATATTTT.

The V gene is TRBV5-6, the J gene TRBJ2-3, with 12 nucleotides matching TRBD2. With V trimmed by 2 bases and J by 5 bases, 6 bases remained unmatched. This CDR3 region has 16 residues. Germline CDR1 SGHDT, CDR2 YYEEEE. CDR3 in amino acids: CASSFLAGGPGDTQYF. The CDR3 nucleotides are TGTGCCAGCAGCTTTCTAGCGGGAGGGCCCGGAGATACGCAGTATTTT.

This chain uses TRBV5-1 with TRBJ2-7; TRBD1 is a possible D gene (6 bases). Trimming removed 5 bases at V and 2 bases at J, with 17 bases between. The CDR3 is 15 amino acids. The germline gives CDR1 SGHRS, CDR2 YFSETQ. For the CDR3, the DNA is TGCGCCAGCAGTCCTAGTCCAGGGGCTACCTACGAGCAGTACTTC. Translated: CASSPSPGATYEQYF.